One sample yielded the 14 T cell receptor beta chains listed below, sequenced in a study of read filtering for tumor transcriptome and immune sequencing. From approximately 430 ng of RNA, a library with molecular barcoded alpha/delta and beta/gamma adaptors was made. TCRdb recomputed calls from the reads with MiXCR, one row per CDR3 protein. The data show tens of thousands of distinct CDR3 sequences, with nearly 20% seen just once and roughly an eighth held by the top ten. The sequenced sample consisted of a population of CD138-negative cells sorted from bone marrow. The receptors come from a donor aged 40 or older with multiple myeloma.

This clonotype appeared once. The chain has TRBV29-1 and TRBJ1-1; D is possibly TRBD1 (6 bases). This CDR3 spans 12 amino acids. The germline CDR1 and CDR2 sequences are SQVTM and ANQGSEA. V was shortened by 7 bases and J by 1 base, with 10 bases between the two germline ends. CDR3: CSGGRRNTEAFF. The CDR3 DNA reads as TGCAGCGGGGGGCGGCGGAACACTGAAGCTTTCTTT.

In its sample, this clonotype was seen many times. The V call is TRBV6-1, the J call TRBJ2-5; the match to TRBD2 covers 9 bases. V gave up 3 bases and J gave up 0 bases; unmatched junction bases: 2. The CDR3 is 15 residues long. Germline V gene data show CDR1 as MNHNS and CDR2 as SASEGT. DNA for the CDR3: TGTGCCAGCAGTGAGGCGGGAGGGTACCAAGAGACCCAGTACTTC. Its translation: CASSEAGGYQETQYF.

In this sample, this clonotype turned up many times. The chain couples TRBV19 to TRBJ2-7; no definite D call. Germline CDR1 reads LNHDA; CDR2 reads SQIVND (reference sequence). This CDR3 contains 13 residues. V lost 6 bases, J lost 0 bases, and 9 bases lay in between. CDR3 DNA sequence: TGTGCCAGTAGCGATCCGAGCTCCTACGAGCAGTACTTC. It specifies CASSDPSSYEQYF.

This clonotype has only a few counts. The V and J genes are TRBV10-2 and TRBJ2-2, with TRBD2 matching 8 bases. The CDR3 sequence is 14 residues long. With 6 bases clipped from V and 6 bases from J, the junction kept 6 bases outside the gene matches. Germline V gene lookup returns CDR1 WSHSY and CDR2 SAAADI. The chain's CDR3 is CASRANSGAGELFF. In DNA form, the CDR3 reads TGCGCCAGCAGGGCCAATAGCGGGGCCGGGGAGCTGTTTTTT.

This clonotype was picked up one time. Just one base apart from a much larger clone, this may be a read error. This sequence joins TRBV3-1 and TRBJ1-2, with 12 positions matching TRBD1. The V segment lost 0 bases and the J segment 6 bases; nucleotides outside the gene matches: 8. Germline assignment: CDR1 LGHDT and CDR2 YNNKEL (reference sequence). This CDR3 has 17 residues. As DNA, the CDR3 is TGTGCCAGCAGCCAAGATATTTGGGGACAGGGGGCGAATGGCTACACCTTC. Residues: CASSQDIWGQGANGYTF.

There are many counts of this clonotype. The chain recombines TRBV7-9 with TRBJ1-1; D is unclear. This CDR3 has 11 residues. CDR1 and CDR2 (germline): SEHNR, FQNEAQ (reference sequence). V dropped 8 bases and J dropped 1 base, with 5 bases sitting between them. The CDR3 sequence: CASAKNTEAFF. The CDR3 nucleotides are TGTGCCAGCGCCAAGAACACTGAAGCTTTCTTT.

Concerning this clonotype itself: A much larger clone sits a single nucleotide away, making a read error possible. V is TRBV3-1 and J is TRBJ2-3; no firm D call. CDR1 LGHDT and CDR2 YNNKEL come from the germline V gene (reference sequence). The CDR3 is 15 amino acids. The CDR3 coding sequence is TGTGCCAGCAGCCAAGATCGTGTCGCAACAGATGCGCAGTATTTT. The encoded protein is CASSQDRVATDAQYF.

Note on this clonotype: One base away lies a much larger clone, so this may be a sequencing read error. V gene TRBV3-1 combines with J gene TRBJ2-5; tentative D call: TRBD2 (5 bases). The CDR3 covers 15 residues. Germline V gene sequence: CDR1 LGHDT, CDR2 YNNKEL (reference sequence). Deletions cut 2 bases from V and 4 bases from J, with 14 bases between. CDR3 nucleotide sequence: TGTGCCAGCAGCCAATCTAGCAGGTCACCAGAGACCCAGTACTTC. It encodes CASSQSSRSPETQYF.

In this sample, this clonotype turned up many times. This rearrangement joins TRBV10-3 to TRBJ2-1; D gene unclear. The CDR3 contains 15 residues. Germline values: CDR1 ENHRY, CDR2 SYGVKD. V was pared by 3 bases and J by 2 bases, with 11 bases between. This CDR3 is CAISDGQATYNEQFF. CDR3 bases: TGTGCCATCAGTGACGGCCAAGCAACCTACAATGAGCAGTTCTTC.

This clonotype was recorded at least ten times. The chain recombines TRBV7-9 with TRBJ1-1; perhaps TRBD1 as D (6 bases). The CDR3 runs 14 residues. Germline CDR1 reads SEHNR; CDR2 reads FQNEAQ (reference sequence). Trimming took 4 bases from V and 2 from J, leaving 11 bases between them. For the CDR3, the DNA is TGTGCCAGCAGCTCCGGGACAACTAACACTGAAGCTTTCTTT. Translating it yields CASSSGTTNTEAFF.

This clonotype was observed at least ten times. V gene TRBV7-3 combines with J gene TRBJ2-5; 7 bases are shared with TRBD1. Germline V gene lookup returns CDR1 SGHTA and CDR2 FQGTGA. The J segment lost 1 base and the V segment lost 4 bases, leaving 6 bases of the junction unmatched. This CDR3 has 15 residues. The DNA for the CDR3 is TGTGCCAGCAGCTCCATGGGACAGCCCCAAGAGACCCAGTACTTC. Its translation: CASSSMGQPQETQYF.

Concerning this clonotype itself: A much larger clone differs from this one at a single base, so this may be a read error. The chain combines TRBV29-1 with TRBJ2-3; the match to TRBD1 covers 10 bases. The CDR3 runs to 11 residues. The junction had 9 bases not matched to a gene; V was cut back by 7 bases and J by 14 bases. Germline V lookup: CDR1 SQVTM, CDR2 ANQGSEA. The CDR3 spells CSGGGTGASYF. The CDR3 coding sequence is TGCAGCGGGGGGGGGACAGGGGCCTCGTATTTT.

At least ten counts were recorded for this clonotype. This chain connects TRBV20-1 to TRBJ2-3; D is unclear. Germline CDR1 DFQATT, CDR2 SNEGSKA (reference sequence). This CDR3 comprises 14 residues. V was clipped by 3 bases and J by 0 bases, with 10 bases between them. The CDR3 region has the DNA TGCAGTGCTAGCTTAGCAGGAAGCACAGATACGCAGTATTTT. This sequence encodes CSASLAGSTDTQYF.

This clonotype was seen more than once but under ten times. The gene calls are TRBV5-1 and TRBJ1-5; possible D gene TRBD1, 6 bases. This CDR3 has 13 residues. Germline-derived CDR1 and CDR2 are SGHRS and YFSETQ. The V end was cut by 3 bases, the J end by 4 bases, with 8 bases between. In DNA form, the CDR3 reads TGCGCCAGCAGCTCCACAGGGAATCAGCCCCAGCATTTT. Protein: CASSSTGNQPQHF.